This T cell receptor (beta chain) originates from a study of cytomegalovirus exposure and HLA in healthy donors. Background on the study: Early released data had about 85 million unique TCRs, all coming from HLA-typed donors.

Use of 60 Vbeta and 13 Jbeta primers characterized the PCR. Clones were read by immunoSEQ multiplex PCR, and TCRdb kept only the in-frame ones, dropping some. Found here are some 150,000 clones, roughly two thirds of them singletons; the top ten hold approximately 15%. For this clone: Its antigen is not known.

Overall study results and limits: Cytomegalovirus association was listed for around 180 TCR beta chains.

Germline CDR1 and CDR2: MNHNS and SASEGT. The CDR3 is 15 residues long. V shed 6 bases and J shed 2 bases, with 15 bases lying between them. At collection, donors were nominally healthy, but unrecorded immune exposures were probable. This sequence originates from a human donor in good health. The gene calls are TRBV6-1 and TRBJ2-3, with a weak D call TRBD1 (6 bases). The sequencing input was PBMCs. DNA of the CDR3: TGTGCCAGCAGCGGCGGACAGTCCCACACAGATACGCAGTATTTT. Translation: CASSGGQSHTDTQYF.